The rows below give T cell receptor beta chains drawn from one sample of a study of PD-L1 blockade in urothelial cancer. The method was immunoSEQ multiplex PCR; TCRdb's version includes in-frame clones alone and lacks a portion of them. The table has about 100,000 clones, 91% seen once. The material sequenced was PBMCs, taken around atezolizumab (anti-PD-L1) treatment. The origin of the receptors is a woman of 80 years or more with urothelial cancer. CDR3s include the opening cysteine and the closing phenylalanine or tryptophan. Fields, in order: V gene, J gene, CDR3 length, clone size, D gene, CDR3 protein, CDR3 DNA. The D gene is left open where the match is weak. Clone size is given for some rows only: seen once, a few or many times, or a class if the clone is expanded.

TRBV18,TRBJ2-7,14,NA,TRBD1,CASSDRGQGYEQYF,TGTGCCAGCTCAGACCGGGGACAGGGCTACGAGCAGTACTTC
TRBV6-1,TRBJ2-7,13,NA,NA,CASSEAGRGRQYF,TGTGCCAGCAGTGAAGCGGGAAGGGGCCGGCAGTACTTC
TRBV15,TRBJ1-1,13,NA,NA,CATSRGQTTEAFF,TGTGCCACCAGCAGAGGTCAGACTACTGAAGCTTTCTTT
TRBV5-1,TRBJ1-3,14,NA,TRBD1,CASSQQGSGNTIYF,TGCGCCAGCAGCCAACAGGGGTCTGGAAACACCATATATTTT
TRBV14,TRBJ2-1,15,NA,TRBD2,CASSQVGGPYNEQFF,TGTGCCAGCAGCCAGGTGGGAGGGCCTTATAATGAGCAGTTCTTC
TRBV30,TRBJ2-7,11,NA,NA,CAWSVGAEQYF,TGTGCCTGGAGTGTAGGGGCCGAGCAGTACTTC
TRBV19,TRBJ1-1,14,NA,NA,CASTLRTENTEAFF,TGTGCCAGTACCCTTCGGACAGAGAACACTGAAGCTTTCTTT
TRBV19,TRBJ2-2,14,NA,NA,CASSISVSTGELFF,TGTGCCAGTAGTATATCGGTGTCCACCGGGGAGCTGTTTTTT
TRBV27,TRBJ2-7,13,NA,NA,CASSLLRGYEQYF,TGTGCCAGCAGTTTACTGAGGGGGTACGAGCAGTACTTC
TRBV6-1,TRBJ1-1,13,once,NA,CASRGGDLGEAFF,TGTGCCAGCAGGGGGGGGGATCTTGGTGAAGCTTTCTTT
TRBV11-2,TRBJ2-1,19,NA,TRBD2,CASSPRLATSRGSYNEQFF,TGTGCCAGCAGCCCGCGACTAGCGACCTCAAGGGGCTCCTACAATGAGCAGTTCTTC
TRBV29-1,TRBJ2-7,14,NA,NA,CSVEVRNRVYEQYF,TGCAGCGTTGAAGTGAGGAACAGGGTCTACGAGCAGTACTTC
TRBV10-1,TRBJ1-1,14,NA,NA,CASSATGSNTEAFF,TGCGCCAGCAGTGCCACAGGGTCGAACACTGAAGCTTTCTTT
TRBV27,TRBJ2-1,15,NA,TRBD1,CASSLDRSSYNEQFF,TGTGCCAGCAGTCTGGACAGGTCATCCTACAATGAGCAGTTCTTC
TRBV5-1,TRBJ2-5,13,NA,NA,CASSLTAQETQYF,TGCGCCAGCAGCTTAACAGCTCAAGAGACCCAGTACTTC
TRBV2,TRBJ2-7,17,NA,TRBD2,CASSEGVGLAGENEQYF,TGTGCCAGCAGTGAGGGGGTGGGACTAGCGGGAGAGAATGAGCAGTACTTC
TRBV28,TRBJ2-1,14,NA,TRBD2,CASSGGVGDNEQFF,TGTGCCAGCAGTGGGGGGGTTGGGGACAATGAGCAGTTCTTC
TRBV9,TRBJ2-7,15,once,TRBD1,CASSAQGKGSYEQYF,TGTGCCAGCAGCGCACAGGGGAAAGGGAGCTACGAGCAGTACTTC
TRBV5-1,TRBJ2-7,15,once,NA,CASSPTLSGSYEQYF,TGCGCCAGCAGCCCGACCTTGTCAGGTTCCTACGAGCAGTACTTC
TRBV7-2,TRBJ1-5,13,NA,TRBD1,CASSSDRVQPQHF,TGTGCCAGCAGCTCGGACAGGGTTCAGCCCCAGCATTTT
TRBV7-8,TRBJ2-3,13,NA,NA,CASSPFQTDTQYF,TGTGCCAGCAGCCCCTTCCAGACAGATACGCAGTATTTT
TRBV27,TRBJ1-1,14,NA,NA,CASRSLEADTEAFF,TGTGCCAGCAGATCCCTGGAAGCGGACACTGAAGCTTTCTTT